The next 28 T cell receptor beta chains were all read from a single sample in a study of blood T cell repertoires in COVID-19. Generated by immunoSEQ multiplex PCR, the TCRdb table keeps only in-frame clones and is missing some. The table lists 50,000 to 70,000 clones, 65% to 90% of them singletons, with about 6% in the top ten. The sequenced sample was peripheral blood. The receptors were gathered from a woman aged 60-70 years with acute or convalescent COVID-19.

V gene TRBV6-1 combines with J gene TRBJ2-2; 10 nucleotides line up with TRBD2. From germline, CDR1 is MNHNS and CDR2 SASEGT. V was clipped by 1 base and J by 1 base; unmatched bases: 3. The CDR3 loop spans 17 amino acids. The CDR3 loop reads CASSEGSSGGNTGELFF. DNA of the CDR3: TGTGCCAGCAGTGAAGGTTCTAGCGGGGGGAACACCGGGGAGCTGTTTTTT.

The CDR3: CATSAVAGGTQDTDTQYF. The CDR3 nucleotides read TGTGCCACCAGCGCCGTAGCGGGGGGGACTCAGGACACAGATACGCAGTATTTT. The chain uses TRBV24-1 and TRBJ2-3; 11 nucleotides align to TRBD2. The CDR3 is 18 amino acids. With V trimmed by 7 bases and J by 2 bases, 13 bases remained unmatched. The germline gives CDR1 KGHDR, CDR2 SFDVKD.

J is TRBJ2-1 and V is TRBV18, with TRBD2 as a possible D gene (5 bases). The CDR3 totals 13 residues. V was cut by 0 bases and J by 5 bases, with 5 bases left in between. Germline V gene sequence: CDR1 KGHSH, CDR2 LQKENI. CDR3 bases: TGTGCCAGCTCACCACCCGGGGACAATGAGCAGTTCTTC. Translated, it gives CASSPPGDNEQFF.

In its sample, this clone was seen once. J is TRBJ2-1 and V is TRBV5-1, with TRBD2 matching 9 bases. Germline V lookup: CDR1 SGHRS, CDR2 YFSETQ. Trimming removed 3 bases from V and 1 base from J; junction bases left unmatched: 5. This CDR3 has 16 amino acids. The CDR3 sequence is CASSSSLAGSYNEQFF. CDR3 DNA: TGCGCCAGCAGCTCCTCCCTAGCGGGGTCCTACAATGAGCAGTTCTTC.

The V call is TRBV6-5, the J call TRBJ1-1; TRBD1 matches 7 bases. Germline trimming cut 2 bases from V and 1 base from J; bases unmatched to any gene: 4. The CDR3 covers 15 residues. The germline gives CDR1 MNHEY, CDR2 SVGAGI. CDR3 in amino acids: CASSYGQEPNTEAFF. CDR3 sequence (DNA): TGTGCCAGCAGTTACGGACAGGAACCGAACACTGAAGCTTTCTTT.

The V and J genes are TRBV27 and TRBJ1-3; 9 nucleotides agree with TRBD1. Germline-derived CDR1 and CDR2 are MNHEY and SMNVEV (reference sequence). The J segment lost 2 bases and the V segment lost 5 bases, leaving 4 bases of the junction unmatched. The CDR3 extends over 15 amino acids. For the CDR3, the DNA is TGTGCCAGCAGTCCGACAGGGGGAACTGGAAACACCATATATTTT. It translates to CASSPTGGTGNTIYF.

The chain recombines TRBV4-2 with TRBJ1-1; D gene ambiguous. The CDR3 is 17 amino acids. Germline CDR1 and CDR2: LGHNA and YNFKEQ. V was shortened by 0 bases and J by 0 bases, with 14 bases between the two germline ends. The CDR3 DNA reads TGTGCCAGCAGCCAAGATATTGTGGCGGCTCTGAACACTGAAGCTTTCTTT. Its protein is CASSQDIVAALNTEAFF.

Only one count was recorded for this clone. This rearrangement joins TRBV6-6 to TRBJ2-2; 15 bases are shared with TRBD2. V shed 5 bases, J shed 0 bases, and the junction held 7 bases outside the gene matches. Germline V gene sequence: CDR1 MNHNY, CDR2 SVGAGI (reference sequence). This CDR3 is built from 19 residues. Here the CDR3 reads CASSRGLAGGPANTGELFF. In nucleotides, the CDR3 is TGTGCCAGCAGTCGGGGACTAGCGGGGGGCCCCGCGAACACCGGGGAGCTGTTTTTT.

The rearrangement uses TRBV3-1 (or the pseudogene TRBV3-2) and TRBJ1-6, with a possible D match to TRBD1 (5 bases). The CDR3 contains 15 residues. The germline V and J ends were trimmed by 4 bases and 9 bases, with 16 bases remaining between them. The germline V gene has CDR1 LGHDT and CDR2 YNNKEL (reference sequence). This CDR3 is CASSPETAAGSPLHF. The CDR3 DNA follows: TGTGCCAGCAGCCCGGAGACAGCTGCAGGTTCACCCCTCCACTTT.

V is TRBV18 and J is TRBJ1-3; no definite D call. Trimming left V 2 bases short and J 0 bases short, with 17 bases between. The CDR3 is 18 residues long. Germline-derived CDR1 and CDR2 are KGHSH and LQKENI. CDR3: CASSPVAPGYLSGNTIYF. CDR3 coding DNA: TGTGCCAGCTCACCAGTGGCGCCAGGTTACCTCTCTGGAAACACCATATATTTT.

The rearrangement links TRBV18 to TRBJ1-2; 7 bases fit TRBD1. Per germline, CDR1 KGHSH and CDR2 LQKENI. Trimming took 0 bases from V and 1 from J; bases not matched to a gene: 8. CDR3 length: 17 amino acids. The CDR3 region has the DNA TGTGCCAGCTCACCACCGAATTGGGGACAGAATAACTATGGCTACACCTTC. Amino acids: CASSPPNWGQNNYGYTF.

The rearrangement joins TRBV24-1 to TRBJ2-1, with D possibly being TRBD1 (6 bases). Germline CDR1 KGHDR, CDR2 SFDVKD. The V gene lost 1 base and the J gene lost 2 bases, with 11 bases spanning the gap. The CDR3 contains 16 residues. The CDR3 protein is CATSDFGQGTYNEQFF. CDR3 bases: TGTGCCACCAGTGATTTTGGGCAGGGGACCTACAATGAGCAGTTCTTC.

V and J are TRBV18 and TRBJ2-1; 9 bases are a match to TRBD1. The CDR3 loop spans 15 amino acids. Per the germline V gene, CDR1 is KGHSH and CDR2 is LQKENI. Trimming took 6 bases from V and 7 from J; bases not matched to a gene: 10. CDR3 coding DNA: TGTGCCAGCTCTCTTGGGACAGGGCGATTGAATGAGCAGTTCTTC. Protein: CASSLGTGRLNEQFF.

This clone was seen only a few times. The rearrangement uses TRBV7-8 and TRBJ1-6; D not certain. CDR3 length: 14 amino acids. Germline V CDR1 and CDR2: SGHVS, FQNEAQ. V lost 3 bases and J 8 bases, leaving 11 bases between the germline ends. CDR3 bases: TGTGCCAGCAGCTTCCGGGGTAGCGATTCACCCCTCCACTTT. The encoded protein is CASSFRGSDSPLHF.

The chain employs TRBV30 and TRBJ2-7; D gene uncertain. The V end lost 1 base, the J end lost 3 bases, and 4 bases lay between the germline ends. Germline loops: CDR1 GTSNPN, CDR2 SVGIG (reference sequence). The CDR3 is made up of 11 amino acids. The CDR3 DNA follows: TGTGCCTGGAGTGCTAACTACGAGCAGTACTTC. Its translation: CAWSANYEQYF.

The rearrangement links TRBV6-1 to TRBJ2-1, with TRBD2 matching 13 bases. J lost 4 bases, V lost 4 bases, and 4 bases had no gene match. The CDR3 covers 16 residues. Germline CDR1 reads MNHNS; CDR2 reads SASEGT. The CDR3 loop is CASSGLAGGQYNEQFF. The DNA of the CDR3 is TGTGCCAGCAGTGGACTAGCGGGGGGACAGTACAATGAGCAGTTCTTC.

The chain employs TRBV6-5 and TRBJ2-3; the match to TRBD2 covers 9 bases. V dropped 6 bases and J dropped 3; count of bases not matched to a gene: 7. CDR3 size: 15 residues. Germline loops: CDR1 MNHEY, CDR2 SVGAGI. CDR3 region: CASRIAGEITDTQYF. DNA of the CDR3: TGTGCCAGCAGGATAGCGGGGGAAATTACAGATACGCAGTATTTT.

The chain employs TRBV3-1 (or the pseudogene TRBV3-2) and TRBJ1-5; 9 nucleotides agree with TRBD1. The germline CDR1 and CDR2 sequences are LGHDT and YNNKEL (reference sequence). Trimming took 3 bases from V and 7 from J; bases not matched to a gene: 7. The CDR3 covers 15 residues. In nucleotides, the CDR3 is TGTGCCAGCAGCCAGACCGGGACAGGGAAACAGCCCCAGCATTTT. Translation gives CASSQTGTGKQPQHF.

The chain links TRBV5-1 to TRBJ1-4; 7 bases align to TRBD1. Per the germline V gene, CDR1 is SGHRS and CDR2 is YFSETQ. V lost 4 bases and J lost 5; bases outside the gene matches: 11. The CDR3 has 16 residues. CDR3 protein: CASSLETTGPNEKLFF. For the CDR3, the DNA is TGCGCCAGCAGCCTAGAAACGACAGGGCCAAATGAAAAACTGTTTTTT.

The chain couples TRBV27 to TRBJ2-1, with TRBD2 identical over 9 bases. The CDR3 is made up of 15 amino acids. The ends lost 6 bases at V and 12 bases at J; junction bases unmatched: 15. CDR1 is MNHEY, CDR2 SMNVEV, per germline (reference sequence). CDR3 protein: CASRAGGLAGIGQFF. The CDR3 DNA sequence: TGTGCCAGCAGGGCCGGTGGGCTAGCGGGAATTGGGCAGTTCTTC.

The rearrangement uses TRBV27 and TRBJ2-3; 7 positions match TRBD1. Germline V gene data show CDR1 as MNHEY and CDR2 as SMNVEV (reference sequence). The CDR3 consists of 14 residues. J lost 6 bases, V lost 4 bases, and 7 bases had no gene match. Here the CDR3 reads CASSSGQVSDTQYF. Here the CDR3 DNA reads TGTGCCAGCAGTTCAGGACAGGTGTCTGATACGCAGTATTTT.

This clone occurred a few times. The chain has TRBV10-3 and TRBJ1-3; D is unclear. Germline CDR1 ENHRY, CDR2 SYGVKD. V lost 6 bases and J lost 0, with 9 bases in between. CDR3 length equals 14 residues. The CDR3 here is CAISPGNSGNTIYF. The CDR3 DNA sequence: TGTGCCATCAGCCCCGGGAACTCTGGAAACACCATATATTTT.

V and J are TRBV1 and TRBJ1-5; the table's TRBD1 call for D was not verified on the DNA. TRBV1 is a recognized pseudogene. The CDR3 consists of 15 residues. This CDR3 is CTSSPKSGGPQPQHF. The CDR3 bases are TGCACCAGCAGCCCAAAATCAGGGGGGCCGCAGCCCCAGCATTTT.

V usage is TRBV2 and J usage is TRBJ2-3; TRBD1 agrees at 9 bases. Germline assignment: CDR1 SNHLY and CDR2 FYNNEI. V trimming: 4 bases; J trimming: 2 bases; junction bases outside the gene matches: 7. The CDR3 covers 16 residues. In DNA, the CDR3 is TGTGCCAGCAGTGTGAGGACAGGGGCTATCACAGATACGCAGTATTTT. It encodes CASSVRTGAITDTQYF. The variable domain in full, completed from reference TRBV2 and TRBJ2-3, reads EPEVTQTPSHQVTQMGQEVILRCVPISNHLYFYWYRQILGQKVEFLVSFYNNEISEKSEIFDDQFSVERPDGSNFTLKIRSTKLEDSAMYFCASSVRTGAITDTQYFGPGTRLTVL.

This clone was recorded once. V is TRBV29-1 and J is TRBJ2-2; D is ambiguous. Germline V lookup: CDR1 SQVTM, CDR2 ANQGSEA. V was trimmed by 4 bases and J by 4 bases, leaving 4 bases between them. The CDR3 totals 11 residues. CDR3 DNA: TGCAGCGTTGTAGTCACCGGGGAGCTGTTTTTT. Its translation: CSVVVTGELFF.

The chain links TRBV5-1 to TRBJ1-3; 8 nucleotides line up with TRBD1. CDR1 SGHRS and CDR2 YFSETQ come from the germline V gene. CDR3 length equals 15 residues. V trimming: 7 bases; J trimming: 0 bases; junction bases outside the gene matches: 6. The CDR3 loop reads CASGQGPSSGNTIYF. The CDR3 DNA sequence: TGCGCCAGCGGACAGGGCCCTAGCTCTGGAAACACCATATATTTT.

The chain is built from TRBV6-1 and TRBJ1-1; D is undetermined. Deletions cut 4 bases from V and 2 bases from J, with 11 bases between. CDR3 length: 14 amino acids. Germline V gene sequence: CDR1 MNHNS, CDR2 SASEGT. The CDR3, as DNA: TGTGCCAGCAGTGTAGCGCCGACTAACACTGAAGCTTTCTTT. Its protein product is CASSVAPTNTEAFF.

The chain employs TRBV18 and TRBJ1-6; weak D call: TRBD1 (5 bases). V shed 6 bases and J shed 10 bases, with 13 bases lying between them. Germline V gives CDR1 KGHSH, CDR2 LQKENI. This CDR3 has 13 amino acids. Here the CDR3 DNA reads TGTGCCAGCTCCTTCCGGGGGGACTCACCCCTCCACTTT. It codes for CASSFRGDSPLHF.